This TCR beta chain originates from a study of early T cells in non-severe SARS-CoV-2 infection. Overall study context: Investigators sequenced bulk RNA drawn from unsorted whole blood, and chains remained unpaired.

The V gene's germline CDR1 is MDHEN and CDR2 SYDVKM. The CDR3 is 14 amino acids. After removal of 2 bases from V and 4 bases from J, the junction contained 1 base not matched to a gene. Study results and caveats: Matching with VDJdb favored anti-spike CD8 responses (missing private and CD4 specificities).

This clonotype was found many times. Its antigen is not known. Unique molecular identifiers were attached to individual cDNA molecules. TCRdb called the 5' RACE reads again in MiXCR, with one record for every CDR3 protein. The table records 30,000 to 35,000 distinct CDR3 sequences, roughly 7.2% of them present only once. Sequencing was carried out using whole blood. The chain has TRBV28 and TRBJ1-2; 10 bases fit TRBD1. The receptor was derived from an adult who was a healthcare worker with PCR-confirmed SARS-CoV-2 infection or an uninfected control (not recorded which). CDR3 DNA sequence: TGTGCCAGCAGTTTAGGGGACAGGGGCTATGGCTACACCTTC. Its protein product is CASSLGDRGYGYTF.